Below are 19 T cell receptor beta chains sequenced from a single sample in a study of CXCR3-negative and CXCR3-positive naive CD8 T cells. Overall study results and limits: TRB CDR3 hydrophobicity was greater in CXCR3-positive naive cells than in CXCR3-negative naive cells.

The authors made the TRB cDNA libraries by 5' RACE using UMI labels. From its re-call of the 5' RACE reads, TCRdb lists each CDR3 protein once, without DNA. The sample has roughly 60,000 distinct CDR3 sequences. These receptors have no known antigen. Sequences were obtained from naive CXCR3+ CD8+ T cells from blood. Subset indicated: CD45RO-CCR7+CD27+CD95- naive CD8+ T cells expressing CXCR3 (TNR3+). The receptor set was obtained from a human donor in good health. Some clones in this sample may be carry-over from other donors' samples.

This sequence joins TRBV15 and TRBJ2-2. The CDR3 runs to 14 residues. Per the germline V gene, CDR1 is LNHNV and CDR2 is YYDKDF (reference sequence). CDR3 protein: CATTSRGNTGELFF.

The chain carries TRBV27 and TRBJ2-5; without DNA, the TCRdb call of TRBD2 cannot be checked. The V gene's germline CDR1 is MNHEY and CDR2 SMNVEV (reference sequence). The CDR3 is 13 amino acids. CDR3 sequence: CASKPGLEETQYF.

This chain links TRBV4-2 with TRBJ2-7; lacking DNA, the TRBD1 call made by TCRdb goes unchecked. CDR3 length equals 13 residues. The V gene's germline CDR1 is LGHNA and CDR2 YNFKEQ. Here the CDR3 reads CASSQRQTYEQYF.

V and J are TRBV2 and TRBJ2-7; TCRdb's D call of TRBD1 is untestable without DNA. This CDR3 is built from 12 residues. Germline V gives CDR1 SNHLY, CDR2 FYNNEI. CDR3 residues: CASSEGGNEQYF.

The gene calls are TRBV20-1 and TRBJ1-6; the D gene TCRdb calls, TRBD1, cannot be checked with no DNA. Germline lookup yields CDR1 DFQATT and CDR2 SNEGSKA (reference sequence). This CDR3 has 15 amino acids. This CDR3 is CSARIRDRGYSPLHF.

V and J are TRBV5-5 and TRBJ2-3. This CDR3 has 13 residues. Looked up from germline, CDR1 is SGHKS and CDR2 is YYEKEE (reference sequence). CDR3 in amino acids: CASSVPGTDTQYF.

The chain has TRBV20-1 and TRBJ2-5. The CDR3 is 11 amino acids. The germline V gene encodes CDR1 DFQATT and CDR2 SNEGSKA (reference sequence). The CDR3 loop reads CSAKYGETQYF.

The chain links TRBV19 to TRBJ1-1; TCRdb picks TRBD1, but there is no DNA to check that call. The germline V gene has CDR1 LNHDA and CDR2 SQIVND (reference sequence). The CDR3 extends over 13 amino acids. The CDR3 sequence is CATKGPMNTEAFF.

V gene TRBV10-1 combines with J gene TRBJ1-5; TCRdb calls TRBD1, which cannot be checked without DNA. The CDR3 spans 14 residues. The V gene's germline CDR1 is WNHNN and CDR2 SYGVQD (reference sequence). The CDR3 reads CASQTGYCDQPQHF.

The chain uses TRBV9 and TRBJ2-2; there is no DNA to check the TCRdb D call of TRBD1. The CDR3 spans 17 residues. Germline V gene sequence: CDR1 SGDLS, CDR2 YYNGEE. This chain's CDR3 is CASSVAPGRGNTGELFF.

The V gene is TRBV7-3, the J gene TRBJ1-1; without DNA, the TCRdb call of TRBD1 cannot be checked. The germline V gene encodes CDR1 SGHTA and CDR2 FQGTGA. The CDR3 covers 15 residues. CDR3 region: CASSPFGAGNTEAFF.

The rearrangement links TRBV29-1 to TRBJ2-2; TCRdb proposes TRBD1, but this gene call is untestable without DNA. Germline V CDR1 and CDR2: SQVTM, ANQGSEA. The CDR3 has 15 residues. CDR3 amino acids: CSVESTDTNTGELFF.

This chain links TRBV9 with TRBJ1-1; TCRdb lists TRBD1, though no DNA is available to test this call. Germline lookup yields CDR1 SGDLS and CDR2 YYNGEE. The CDR3 is 17 amino acids. The CDR3 region is CASSPSEGLKMNTEAFF.

The chain combines TRBV24-1 with TRBJ2-1; TCRdb names TRBD1, which stays unverified in the absence of DNA. CDR1 and CDR2 (germline): KGHDR, SFDVKD. The CDR3 spans 12 residues. CDR3 in amino acids: CATSDFGGEQFF.

V is TRBV4-3 and J is TRBJ2-7. This CDR3 spans 15 amino acids. The germline CDR1 and CDR2 sequences are LGHNA and YSLEER. This chain's CDR3 is CASSQGREISYEQYF.

CDR3 in amino acids: CASSLRLAGGTDTQYF. The chain uses TRBV5-5 and TRBJ2-3; TCRdb selects TRBD2, and the lack of DNA leaves this call unchecked. In germline, CDR1 is SGHKS, CDR2 YYEKEE (reference sequence). CDR3 length: 16 residues.

V gene TRBV6-6 combines with J gene TRBJ1-6; TCRdb's D gene call, TRBD1, goes unchecked for lack of DNA. Germline-derived CDR1 and CDR2 are MNHNY and SVGAGI (reference sequence). The length of the CDR3 is 15 residues. The CDR3 sequence is CASSYLGTANSPLHF.

The V gene is TRBV29-1, the J gene TRBJ2-3; TCRdb calls TRBD1, which cannot be checked without DNA. CDR1 is SQVTM, CDR2 ANQGSEA, per germline. The CDR3 loop spans 15 amino acids. CDR3: CSVMDSLSSTDTQYF.

J is TRBJ1-4 and V is TRBV5-1; TCRdb returns TRBD1, unconfirmable since there is no DNA. The CDR3 is made up of 14 amino acids. CDR1 and CDR2 from the germline V gene are SGHRS and YFSETQ. CDR3 region: CASSPDRGSEKLFF.